A selection of T cell receptor beta chains follows, all from one sample in a study of shared clonotypes between healthy human individuals. TCRdb's table, derived via immunoSEQ multiplex PCR, lists solely in-frame clones and lacks some. The sample lists about 2.4 million clones, 85% to 95% occurring once. What was sequenced was naive CD4+ T cells sorted from blood. These receptor sequences come from a man younger than 35 in good health. Both conserved end residues are part of each CDR3. The order of the fields is J gene, clone size, D gene, V gene, CDR3 protein, CDR3 DNA. The D gene is left open where the match is weak. The size field is filled for only some rows; it gives once, few, many or a size class.

TRBJ1-2,.,.,TRBV9,CASSVLSGVGYTF,TGTGCCAGCAGCGTGTTGAGCGGGGTGGGCTACACCTTC
TRBJ2-3,.,.,TRBV19,CASSIGPGRVSTDTQYF,TGTGCCAGTAGTATAGGACCGGGACGCGTGAGCACAGATACGCAGTATTTT
TRBJ2-5,.,.,TRBV4-3,CASSQDWSAQETQYF,TGCGCCAGCAGCCAAGATTGGAGTGCCCAAGAGACCCAGTACTTC
TRBJ2-2,.,TRBD1,TRBV10-3,CAISRDRGNTGELFF,TGTGCCATCAGCCGGGACAGGGGGAACACCGGGGAGCTGTTTTTT
TRBJ2-7,.,TRBD2,TRBV7-9,CASSFGGNNEQYF,TGTGCCAGCAGCTTCGGGGGGAACAACGAGCAGTACTTC
TRBJ2-7,.,.,TRBV5-4,CASSSRGVYEQYF,TGTGCCAGCAGCTCACGAGGGGTCTACGAGCAGTACTTC
TRBJ2-1,.,TRBD2,TRBV18,CASSPGLADYNEQFF,TGTGCCAGCTCACCGGGACTAGCGGATTACAATGAGCAGTTCTTC
TRBJ1-1,.,TRBD1,TRBV5-4,CASSPTGMDTEAFF,TGTGCCAGCAGTCCGACAGGGATGGACACTGAAGCTTTCTTT
TRBJ2-1,.,TRBD1,TRBV5-1,CASSLEGQGANEQFF,TGCGCCAGCAGCTTGGAGGGACAGGGGGCCAATGAGCAGTTCTTC
TRBJ1-6,.,TRBD1,TRBV7-2,CASSARQGANPSPLHF,TGTGCCAGCAGCGCCAGACAGGGGGCGAACCCTTCACCCCTCCACTTT
TRBJ1-1,.,.,TRBV6-5,CASSYSPVNTEAFF,TGTGCCAGCAGTTACTCCCCGGTGAACACTGAAGCTTTCTTT
TRBJ1-3,.,.,TRBV11-2,CASSPILQGNTIYF,TGTGCCAGCAGCCCCATCCTCCAGGGAAACACCATATATTTT
TRBJ1-1,.,.,TRBV5-1,CASSLVVAGRTEAFF,TGCGCCAGCAGCTTGGTGGTGGCAGGGAGAACTGAAGCTTTCTTT
TRBJ1-5,.,.,TRBV28,CASGSTTLGNQPQHF,TGTGCCAGCGGATCAACTACCCTGGGCAATCAGCCCCAGCATTTT
TRBJ2-7,.,TRBD2,TRBV2,CASSETSSGGGTYEQYF,TGTGCCAGCAGTGAAACGTCTAGCGGGGGGGGGACCTACGAGCAGTACTTC
TRBJ2-7,.,TRBD1,TRBV4-2,CASSQVGQSSYEQYF,TGTGCCAGCAGCCAAGTGGGACAGAGCTCCTACGAGCAGTACTTC
TRBJ1-2,.,TRBD1,TRBV27,CASSRTGGPFGYTF,TGTGCCAGCAGTAGGACAGGGGGACCCTTCGGCTACACCTTC
TRBJ1-2,.,.,TRBV28,CASSRPDFNYGYTF,TGTGCCAGCAGCCGTCCTGACTTTAACTATGGCTACACCTTC
TRBJ1-1,.,.,TRBV7-9,CASSSGEGGTEAFF,TGTGCCAGCAGCTCCGGGGAGGGGGGAACTGAAGCTTTCTTT
TRBJ2-3,.,TRBD2,TRBV7-9,CASRGLAGTDTQYF,TGTGCCAGCAGGGGACTAGCGGGCACAGATACGCAGTATTTT
TRBJ2-2,.,.,TRBV11-2,CASSPGISSTGELFF,TGTGCCAGCAGCCCAGGGATATCAAGCACCGGGGAGCTGTTTTTT
TRBJ1-6,few,TRBD1,TRBV30,CAWRSGGNSPLHF,TGTGCCTGGAGGTCAGGGGGCAATTCACCCCTCCACTTT
TRBJ2-5,.,TRBD2,TRBV7-7,CASSPGLAPETQYF,TGTGCTAGCAGCCCAGGACTAGCCCCAGAGACCCAGTACTTC
TRBJ1-5,.,.,TRBV29-1,CSVAGAGNQPQHF,TGCAGCGTTGCTGGGGCAGGGAATCAGCCCCAGCATTTT
TRBJ2-7,few,.,TRBV11-1,CASSLPGVREQYF,TGTGCCAGCAGCTTACCGGGAGTACGGGAGCAGTACTTC